These 21 T cell receptor beta chains share one sample of origin, sequenced in a study of vaccination and CD4 T cells after COVID-19. The treatment was: roughly 10-day PBMC culture with coronavirus spike peptide pools or control peptides (ViraFEST assay). Cultured CD4+ T-cell DNA underwent Oncomine TCR Beta short-read sequencing. One entry per CDR3 protein, called by TCRdb with MiXCR from the PCR reads. The sample holds approximately 11,000 distinct CDR3 sequences; over 70% are singletons and the top ten take about a tenth. Their antigen targets remain unknown. Sequencing was carried out using CD4+ T cells from blood, cultured in vitro. The origin of the receptors is a human donor who had recovered from COVID-19.

This clonotype showed up just a few times. The V gene is TRBV7-9, the J gene TRBJ2-7; D might be TRBD1 (6 bases). V was clipped by 2 bases and J by 2 bases, with 13 bases between them. This CDR3 spans 15 amino acids. CDR1 SEHNR and CDR2 FQNEAQ come from the germline V gene (reference sequence). The CDR3 nucleotides read TGTGCCAGCAGCTTACTTACAGGGACGCCCTACGAGCAGTACTTC. Amino acids: CASSLLTGTPYEQYF.

The chain joins TRBV20-1 to TRBJ2-7, with 9 nucleotides matching TRBD2. Germline-derived CDR1 and CDR2 are DFQATT and SNEGSKA (reference sequence). V lost 0 bases, J lost 3 bases, and 6 bases stayed unmatched. The CDR3 runs to 15 residues. The CDR3, as DNA: TGCAGTGCTAGAGATCCCCTAGCGGGACACTACGAGCAGTACTTC. Its translation is CSARDPLAGHYEQYF.

The V and J genes are TRBV11-2 and TRBJ2-1; maybe TRBD2 (7 bases). V lost 3 bases and J lost 5, with 17 bases in between. This CDR3 comprises 16 residues. Germline loops: CDR1 SGHAT, CDR2 FQNNGV. CDR3 coding DNA: TGTGCCAGCAGCTTCGTCGGAGGGGGGGCCCACAATGAGCAGTTCTTC. Its protein is CASSFVGGGAHNEQFF.

This clonotype was counted between two and nine times. The chain recombines TRBV12-3 or TRBV12-4 with TRBJ1-5; D is uncertain. V lost 6 bases and J lost 4, with 13 bases in between. The CDR3 consists of 14 residues. The CDR3 DNA reads TGTGCCAGCAGCCTAGGACGGAGGAATCAGCCCCAGCATTTT. This translates into CASSLGRRNQPQHF.

The V gene is TRBV6-1, the J gene TRBJ1-1, with 10 bases identical to TRBD1. Germline V lookup: CDR1 MNHNS, CDR2 SASEGT. CDR3 length: 17 residues. With 6 bases clipped from V and 0 bases from J, the junction kept 10 bases outside the gene matches. The CDR3 DNA sequence: TGTGCCAGCAGCCGGCGGCGGACAGGGGGAATGAACACTGAAGCTTTCTTT. This translates into CASSRRRTGGMNTEAFF.

The chain links TRBV12-3 or TRBV12-4 to TRBJ1-2; 7 bases map to TRBD1. The CDR3 length is 13 residues. The V and J ends lost 5 bases and 4 bases, in that order; junction bases with no gene match: 4. CDR3: CASSTGEVYGYTF. CDR3 nucleotides: TGTGCCAGCAGTACAGGGGAGGTCTATGGCTACACCTTC.

The J gene is TRBJ1-2, the V gene TRBV2; maybe TRBD1 (5 bases). The CDR3 contains 13 residues. In germline, CDR1 is SNHLY, CDR2 FYNNEI. V was trimmed by 5 bases and J by 5 bases, leaving 12 bases between them. CDR3 DNA sequence: TGTGCCAGCAGTTTGACAGAGGATTATGGCTACACCTTC. Translation gives CASSLTEDYGYTF.

The gene calls are TRBV27 and TRBJ2-5, with TRBD2 identical over 7 bases. Germline V gene lookup returns CDR1 MNHEY and CDR2 SMNVEV (reference sequence). After removal of 3 bases from V and 2 bases from J, the junction contained 12 bases not matched to a gene. CDR3 size: 17 residues. The CDR3 is CASSFGRAGEPQETQYF. The CDR3 DNA follows: TGTGCCAGCAGTTTCGGCCGTGCGGGAGAACCTCAAGAGACCCAGTACTTC.

The chain carries TRBV7-2 and TRBJ1-2; 11 bases map to TRBD1. The CDR3 is 16 amino acids. V gave up 2 bases and J gave up 7 bases; unmatched junction bases: 9. The V gene's germline CDR1 is SGHTA and CDR2 FQGNSA. Written as DNA, the CDR3 is TGTGCCAGCAGCTTATACCTGGACAGGGGGCGAAGTGGCTACACCTTC. Protein sequence: CASSLYLDRGRSGYTF.

This chain joins TRBV19 and TRBJ1-4; D ambiguous. Germline V gene data show CDR1 as LNHDA and CDR2 as SQIVND (reference sequence). The V end was cut by 4 bases, the J end by 11 bases, with 17 bases between. This CDR3 has 14 residues. CDR3 region: CASSTRRTAVKLFF. The CDR3 nucleotides read TGTGCCAGTAGTACCCGACGGACGGCTGTTAAACTGTTTTTT.

This clonotype is medium-sized by share. The chain carries TRBV27 and TRBJ1-2; D possibly corresponds to TRBD1 (6 bases). V was cut by 3 bases and J by 7 bases, with 12 bases left in between. The germline V gene has CDR1 MNHEY and CDR2 SMNVEV (reference sequence). This CDR3 is built from 13 residues. CDR3 nucleotide sequence: TGTGCCAGCAGTTTTCGGGGGGCGCTTGGCTACACCTTC. Translated: CASSFRGALGYTF.

The chain carries TRBV7-9 and TRBJ1-6; 7 nucleotides match TRBD1. The germline V gene encodes CDR1 SEHNR and CDR2 FQNEAQ (reference sequence). The CDR3 has 14 amino acids. The V and J ends lost 5 bases and 10 bases, in that order; junction bases with no gene match: 8. CDR3 nucleotide sequence: TGTGCCAGCAGCCACGACAGGGTGGGATCACCCCTCCACTTT. Protein product: CASSHDRVGSPLHF.

J is TRBJ2-2 and V is TRBV6-1; perhaps TRBD2 as D (6 bases). The CDR3 has 16 residues. V was pared by 2 bases and J by 2 bases, with 12 bases between. The V gene's germline CDR1 is MNHNS and CDR2 SASEGT. DNA for the CDR3: TGTGCCAGCAGTGAAAGGAGGGTCATAAACACCGGGGAGCTGTTTTTT. It specifies CASSERRVINTGELFF.

This clonotype is categorized as large (0.1 to 1%). The rearrangement joins TRBV19 to TRBJ1-6; D is possibly TRBD1 (6 bases). The CDR3 totals 15 residues. Trimming stripped 4 bases from V and 8 bases from J, with 15 bases between. Germline V gene lookup returns CDR1 LNHDA and CDR2 SQIVND (reference sequence). CDR3 region: CASSKQGLRDSPLHF. The CDR3 DNA is TGTGCCAGTAGTAAACAGGGTCTCCGGGATTCACCCCTCCACTTT.

The chain couples TRBV2 to TRBJ1-1, with TRBD1 as a possible D gene (5 bases). Between the trimmed V and J ends, which lost 4 bases and 0 bases, there was a span of 9 bases. Germline CDR1 reads SNHLY; CDR2 reads FYNNEI. CDR3 length: 14 residues. This chain's CDR3 is CASSVETVNTEAFF. DNA of the CDR3: TGTGCCAGCAGTGTTGAGACAGTGAACACTGAAGCTTTCTTT.

V and J are TRBV7-2 and TRBJ2-2; no definite D call. The CDR3 extends over 13 amino acids. CDR1 SGHTA and CDR2 FQGNSA come from the germline V gene. Trimming cost V 4 bases and J 5 bases, with 8 bases left between them. The CDR3 sequence is CASSSRQTGELFF. The CDR3, as DNA: TGTGCCAGCAGCTCGCGCCAGACCGGGGAGCTGTTTTTT. The full variable domain, with the rest looked up from reference TRBV7-2 and TRBJ2-2, is GAGVSQSPSNKVTEKGKDVELRCDPISGHTALYWYRQSLGQGLEFLIYFQGNSAPDKSGLPSDRFSAERTGGSVSTLTIQRTQQEDSAVYLCASSSRQTGELFFGEGSRLTVL.

The chain links TRBV20-1 to TRBJ1-1; 8 positions match TRBD1. The length of the CDR3 is 15 residues. Germline loops: CDR1 DFQATT, CDR2 SNEGSKA (reference sequence). J gave up 5 bases and V 3 bases, and 11 bases lay outside the gene matches. CDR3 bases: TGCAGTGCTAGTCGGACTAGACAGGGGATGACTGAAGCTTTCTTT. It is translated as CSASRTRQGMTEAFF.

Concerning this clonotype: A far larger clone is only one base removed, so a read error is likely. This chain uses TRBV27 with TRBJ1-2, with D possibly TRBD1 on 5 matching bases. Germline V gives CDR1 MNHEY, CDR2 SMNVEV (reference sequence). V was pared by 6 bases and J by 1 base, with 6 bases between. CDR3 length equals 12 residues. DNA for the CDR3: TGTGCCAGCAGCCAGGGTAACTATGGCTACACCTTC. It encodes CASSQGNYGYTF.

The chain uses TRBV27 and TRBJ1-6, with TRBD1 matching over 8 bases. Germline V gives CDR1 MNHEY, CDR2 SMNVEV (reference sequence). V lost 4 bases to trimming and J lost 10 bases; unmatched junction nucleotides: 6. The CDR3 has 14 amino acids. CDR3 amino acids: CASSSDRGGSPLHF. For the CDR3, the DNA is TGTGCCAGCAGTTCCGACAGGGGCGGCTCACCCCTCCACTTT.

J is TRBJ2-5 and V is TRBV2; 11 bases are shared with TRBD2. CDR3 length: 15 amino acids. With V trimmed by 2 bases and J by 1 base, 0 bases remained unmatched. CDR1 and CDR2 from the germline V gene are SNHLY and FYNNEI. The CDR3 region has the DNA TGTGCCAGCAGTGAACTAGCGGGGGGCCAAGAGACCCAGTACTTC. Translation gives CASSELAGGQETQYF.

V is TRBV4-1 and J is TRBJ2-2; D uncertain. Per the germline V gene, CDR1 is MGHRA and CDR2 is YSYEKL. Trimming removed 4 bases at V and 0 bases at J, with 12 bases between. The CDR3 runs to 16 residues. CDR3 DNA sequence: TGCGCCAGCAGCCCCAGACTTGTTACGAACACCGGGGAGCTGTTTTTT. This translates into CASSPRLVTNTGELFF.